In its sample, the clone carrying this TCR beta chain was seen many times. The CDR3 loop spans 16 amino acids. The V segment lost 6 bases and the J segment 7 bases; nucleotides outside the gene matches: 13. Looked up from germline, CDR1 is DFQATT and CDR2 is SNEGSKA (reference sequence). TRAV- and TRBV-specific primers primed first-strand cDNA, covering alpha and beta chains. Both a constant-region primer and a V-primer adapter served to amplify TCRs across 15 to 20 PCR cycles. TCRdb reprocessed the reads via MiXCR and lists one record per CDR3 protein. The sample holds tens of thousands of distinct CDR3 sequences, 20% to 25% seen once. The sample is drawn from a study of low-dose radiotherapy and immunotherapy resistance in tumors. Time point of the sample: after trial treatment. The treatment is: LDRT plus nivolumab, ipilimumab, low-dose cyclophosphamide and aspirin (RACIN trial).

This specimen consisted of PBMCs, obtained after low-dose radiotherapy plus immunotherapy. This clonotype was obtained from a female donor with ovarian cancer. This chain links TRBV20-1 with TRBJ1-6; 9 nucleotides line up with TRBD1. This chain's CDR3 is CSAPSGTGRWNSPLHF. The CDR3 region has the DNA TGCAGTGCCCCCTCCGGGACAGGGCGGTGGAATTCACCCCTCCACTTT.